This entry features one T cell receptor (beta chain) sequence. A much larger clone sits a single nucleotide away, making a read error possible. The iRepertoire nested amplicon-rescue multiplex PCR amplified TCR alpha and beta CDR3s from RNA. Using its own MiXCR run on the multiplex PCR reads, TCRdb lists one record per CDR3 protein. Of around 350,000 distinct CDR3 sequences detected, 41% appear once; the ten largest clones hold more than 10%. CDR1 and CDR2 (germline): DFQATT, SNEGSKA (reference sequence). The CDR3 has 14 amino acids. Trimming removed 2 bases at V and 5 bases at J, with 13 bases between. These data come from a study of glioma-infiltrating T cells.

The genes are TRBV20-1 and TRBJ2-1; D is ambiguous. The sample was glioma tissue, nonneoplastic brain tissue, or PBMCs (not recorded which). The sequence derives from a human donor with low-grade glioma or glioblastoma, undergoing nonglioma brain surgery, or in good health (not recorded which). CDR3 residues: CSARYLTSNNEQFF. For the CDR3, the DNA is TGCAGTGCTAGATATTTGACCTCTAACAATGAGCAGTTCTTC.